Sequencing of this T cell receptor (beta chain) was carried out in a study of blood T cell repertoires in COVID-19. On the study more broadly: Acute and convalescent COVID-19 specimens originated in the United States, Italy and Spain.

V was pared by 3 bases and J by 2 bases, with 8 bases of the junction left unmatched. The CDR3 is 16 amino acids. Germline CDR1 and CDR2: SGHRS and YFSETQ. Clones were read by immunoSEQ multiplex PCR, and TCRdb kept only the in-frame ones, dropping some. The data show tens of thousands of clones, about 85% seen once. This TCR was recovered from an older woman in a cohort sampled during active COVID-19. Specimen: peripheral blood. The rearrangement joins TRBV5-1 to TRBJ2-3; 8 positions agree with TRBD2. This CDR3 is CASSSLAGTITDTQYF. The CDR3 DNA sequence: TGCGCCAGCAGCTCCTTAGCGGGAACAATCACAGATACGCAGTATTTT.